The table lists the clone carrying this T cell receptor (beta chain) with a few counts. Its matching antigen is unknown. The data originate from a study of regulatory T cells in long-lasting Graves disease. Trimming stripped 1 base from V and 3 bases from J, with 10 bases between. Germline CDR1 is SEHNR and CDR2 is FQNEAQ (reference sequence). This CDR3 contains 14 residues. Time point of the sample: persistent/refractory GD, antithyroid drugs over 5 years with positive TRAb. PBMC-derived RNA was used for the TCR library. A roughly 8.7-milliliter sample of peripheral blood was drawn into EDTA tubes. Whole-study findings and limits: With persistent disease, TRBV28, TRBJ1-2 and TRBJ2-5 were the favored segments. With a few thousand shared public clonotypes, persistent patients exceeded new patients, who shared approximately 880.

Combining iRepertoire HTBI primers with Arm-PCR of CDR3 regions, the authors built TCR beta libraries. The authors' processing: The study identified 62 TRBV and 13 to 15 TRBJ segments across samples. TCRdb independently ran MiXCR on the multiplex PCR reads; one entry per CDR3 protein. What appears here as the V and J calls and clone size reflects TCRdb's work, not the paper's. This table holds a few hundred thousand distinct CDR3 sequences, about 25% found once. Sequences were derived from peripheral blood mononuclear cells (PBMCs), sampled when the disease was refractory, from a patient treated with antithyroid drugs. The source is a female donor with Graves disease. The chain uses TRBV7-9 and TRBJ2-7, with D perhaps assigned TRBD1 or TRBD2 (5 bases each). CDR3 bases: TGTGCCAGCAGCTTAGATGGGGGAAACTACGAGCAGTACTTC. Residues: CASSLDGGNYEQYF.